Listed below are T cell receptor beta chains from one sample, sequenced in a study of blood T cell repertoires in COVID-19. Sequenced by immunoSEQ multiplex PCR; TCRdb stores in-frame clones only, minus some. Of 200,000 to 300,000 clones detected, approximately 89% appear once; the ten largest clones hold around a tenth. Sample: peripheral blood. The receptors shown here come from a man in his forties who had recovered from COVID-19. Both conserved end residues are part of each CDR3. The D gene is left open where the match is weak. Size is omitted from some rows. Given values are once, few, many or a class for expanded clones.

D: -
V: TRBV3-1/TRBV3-2
J: TRBJ2-7
size: -
DNA: TGTGCCAGCAGCCACAGCAGGCTAACTGCCTACGAGCAGTACTTC
CDR3: CASSHSRLTAYEQYF

D: -
V: TRBV9
J: TRBJ2-1
size: -
DNA: TGTGCCAGCAGCGCCCAAGGCGGCGGGACCCTCGGGAATGAGCAGTTCTTC
CDR3: CASSAQGGGTLGNEQFF

D: TRBD2
V: TRBV11-2
J: TRBJ2-1
size: -
DNA: TGTGCCAGCAGCTTAGTGCCTAGCGGAGGTTACAATGAGCAGTTCTTC
CDR3: CASSLVPSGGYNEQFF

D: TRBD1
V: TRBV9
J: TRBJ1-1
size: -
DNA: TGTGCCAGCAGCGCCGGGGACAGGGGCGTGAACACTGAAGCTTTCTTT
CDR3: CASSAGDRGVNTEAFF

D: TRBD2
V: TRBV3-1/TRBV3-2
J: TRBJ2-7
size: -
DNA: TGTGCCAGCAGCCCCGGACTAGCGGGTTACGAGCAGTACTTC
CDR3: CASSPGLAGYEQYF

D: TRBD1
V: TRBV7-2
J: TRBJ1-6
size: -
DNA: TGTGCCAGCAGCTTTTCCGGGACAGGGACGATGGCACCCCTCCACTTT
CDR3: CASSFSGTGTMAPLHF

D: TRBD1
V: TRBV4-2
J: TRBJ1-6
size: -
DNA: TGTGCCAGCAGCCAAGGTCGGGACAGGATTTCACCCCTCCACTTT
CDR3: CASSQGRDRISPLHF

D: TRBD2
V: TRBV7-8
J: TRBJ2-3
size: -
DNA: TGTGCCAGCAGCTTAGAGACTAGCGGGAGCACAGATACGCAGTATTTT
CDR3: CASSLETSGSTDTQYF

D: -
V: TRBV3-1/TRBV3-2
J: TRBJ1-4
size: -
DNA: TGTGCCAGCAGCCAGGCGACAGAGAAGCTGTTTTTT
CDR3: CASSQATEKLFF

D: TRBD2
V: TRBV2
J: TRBJ2-7
size: -
DNA: TGTGCCAGCAGAAGGACTAGCGGGGACTCTTACGAGCAGTACTTC
CDR3: CASRRTSGDSYEQYF

D: TRBD1
V: TRBV5-1
J: TRBJ2-3
size: -
DNA: TGCGCCAGCAGCTTGATTGGACAGGGCACAGATACGCAGTATTTT
CDR3: CASSLIGQGTDTQYF

D: TRBD1
V: TRBV15
J: TRBJ2-7
size: -
DNA: TGTGCCACCAGCAGAATTGGCGAGGGGGCATACGAGCAGTACTTC
CDR3: CATSRIGEGAYEQYF

D: TRBD1
V: TRBV5-1
J: TRBJ2-4
size: -
DNA: TGCGCCAGCAGCTTAGCCGGGACAGGGGGGTCGATTGCCAAAAACATTCAGTACTTC
CDR3: CASSLAGTGGSIAKNIQYF

D: TRBD1
V: TRBV6-5
J: TRBJ2-7
size: -
DNA: TGTGCCAGCACAAGGGACAGAATGCTTCCCTACGAGCAGTACTTC
CDR3: CASTRDRMLPYEQYF

D: TRBD2
V: TRBV4-3
J: TRBJ2-1
size: few
DNA: TGCGCCAGCAGCCAAAAACCTAGCGGGGGGGGAATCACCTACAATGAGCAGTTCTTC
CDR3: CASSQKPSGGGITYNEQFF

D: -
V: TRBV11-3
J: TRBJ2-6
size: -
DNA: TGTGCCAGCAGCTTAGGGACAGCCTCTTTTGGGGCCAACGTCCTGACTTTC
CDR3: CASSLGTASFGANVLTF

D: -
V: TRBV29-1
J: TRBJ2-2
size: -
DNA: TGCAGCGCTGCCGGGGGCGGGGAGCTGTTTTTT
CDR3: CSAAGGGELFF

D: -
V: TRBV19
J: TRBJ2-7
size: -
DNA: TGTGCCAGTAGTATGGAGGTCAGGTCCCACGAGCAGTACTTC
CDR3: CASSMEVRSHEQYF

D: TRBD1
V: TRBV5-1
J: TRBJ1-1
size: -
DNA: TGCGCCAGCAGCTTGGGACAGGGGGCTTGGACTGAAGCTTTCTTT
CDR3: CASSLGQGAWTEAFF

D: -
V: TRBV29-1
J: TRBJ2-3
size: -
DNA: TGCAGCGTTGAAGGGTGGCGGGGGCACACAGATACGCAGTATTTT
CDR3: CSVEGWRGHTDTQYF

D: TRBD2
V: TRBV7-9
J: TRBJ2-7
size: -
DNA: TGTGCCAGCAGCCTCCGAGTAGCGGGGTTCTACGAGCAGTACTTC
CDR3: CASSLRVAGFYEQYF

D: TRBD1
V: TRBV9
J: TRBJ1-3
size: -
DNA: TGTGCCAGCAGCGCCACCCGACAGGGGTCTGGAAACACCATATATTTT
CDR3: CASSATRQGSGNTIYF

D: -
V: TRBV21-1
J: TRBJ2-4
size: -
DNA: TGTGCCAGCAAGGGTTGGCTAGCGCAAAACATTCAGTACTTC
CDR3: CASKGWLAQNIQYF

D: TRBD1
V: TRBV7-2
J: TRBJ1-1
size: -
DNA: TGTGCCAGCAGCTATAAACAGGGGGCGTGGACTGAAGCTTTCTTT
CDR3: CASSYKQGAWTEAFF

D: -
V: TRBV30
J: TRBJ1-2
size: few
DNA: TGTGCCTGGAGTCAGGCAGTTTACGCCTATGGCTACACCTTC
CDR3: CAWSQAVYAYGYTF

D: -
V: TRBV11-2
J: TRBJ2-1
size: -
DNA: TGTGCCAGCAGCTTAGGCGAAAGGGGGAATGAGCAGTTCTTC
CDR3: CASSLGERGNEQFF

D: TRBD2
V: TRBV7-9
J: TRBJ2-2
size: -
DNA: TGTGCCAGCAGCGCCCAAGCGGGAGTCCCCACCGGGGAGCTGTTTTTT
CDR3: CASSAQAGVPTGELFF

D: -
V: TRBV9
J: TRBJ2-6
size: -
DNA: TGTGCCAGCAGCGCGTACAGGGCTGGGGCCAACGTCCTGACTTTC
CDR3: CASSAYRAGANVLTF

D: -
V: TRBV12-5
J: TRBJ2-6
size: -
DNA: TGTGCTAGTGGCCTGGGTGGGCAGAGCTCTGGGGCCAACGTCCTGACTTTC
CDR3: CASGLGGQSSGANVLTF

D: -
V: TRBV6-2/TRBV6-3
J: TRBJ1-4
size: -
DNA: TGTGCCAGCAGTTATAGTGTCTCTCCGGGAGGGGAAAAACTGTTTTTT
CDR3: CASSYSVSPGGEKLFF

D: -
V: TRBV5-1
J: TRBJ2-1
size: -
DNA: TGCGCCAGCAGCTCTGGGACAAACCACAATGAGCAGTTCTTC
CDR3: CASSSGTNHNEQFF

D: -
V: TRBV7-2
J: TRBJ2-1
size: -
DNA: TGTGCCAGCAGCTTAGTGCGGGCGGCCTACAATGAGCAGTTCTTC
CDR3: CASSLVRAAYNEQFF